This T cell receptor beta chain is drawn from a study of tumor and adjacent non-tumor tissue in lung cancer. Whole-study context: Histology: under 15 adenocarcinoma, a couple of squamous cell carcinoma, 1 small cell lung cancer. Stage I to III disease affected some 11 men and about five women aged 31 to 76. Whole-study results and caveats: Tumor repertoires had a smaller top 100 clone share than normal lung.

TCRbeta libraries were built with three rounds of nested PCR, modified from ARM-PCR. MiXCR, applied by TCRdb to the multiplex PCR reads, yields one record per CDR3 protein. The sample shows some 80,000 distinct CDR3 sequences, 55% to 80% of them seen only once. This sample's RNA came from whole unsorted tissue. Chemotherapy-naive patients with new lung cancer underwent thoracic surgery in China, August–November 2014. With regard to this clonotype: The antigen is not known. At one end, the junction sequence differs from germline, possibly due to a read error.

Germline CDR1 DFQATT, CDR2 SNEGSKA (reference sequence). This CDR3 comprises 14 residues. Sequenced sample: lung tumor tissue. V gene TRBV20-1 combines with J gene TRBJ2-7, with D perhaps TRBD2 (5 bases). The sequence was obtained from a woman in her 40s with non-small cell lung cancer. The CDR3 DNA is TGCATTGCTAGCCCTCTCGGATTCACATACGAGCAGTGTTTC. It translates to CIASPLGFTYEQCF.